This T cell receptor beta chain was identified during a study of beta chain features in type 1 diabetes. Whole-study context: Analysis included over 100,000,000 sorted cells drawn from all samples.

Expressed TCRB transcripts got sequenced, as all isolated RNA was reverse transcribed. Generated by immunoSEQ multiplex PCR, the TCRdb table keeps only in-frame clones and is missing some. The table lists 640,000 or so clones, roughly 13% of them singletons, with approximately 0.022% in the top ten. Note on this clone: Its antigen is as yet unknown.

The CDR3 has 12 residues. CDR1 and CDR2 from the germline V gene are GTSNPN and SVGIG (reference sequence). V dropped 2 bases and J dropped 9; count of bases not matched to a gene: 4. Blood was collected once per donor into heparin, averaging roughly 120 mL. Study-level results: The VDJ junctions of type 1 diabetes patients carried fewer insertions and more deletions. TCRB CDR3s were moderately but significantly shorter in Type 1 diabetes patients in all four CD4+ subsets. In the patient group, naive, central memory and Treg TCRB repertoires seemed more alike than in the healthy donor group.

Sequencing was performed on naive CD4+ T cells from blood. The sequence derives from a man younger than 30 with type 1 diabetes. The chain combines TRBV30 with TRBJ1-5; 7 positions match TRBD1. In DNA, the CDR3 is TGTGCCTGGAGTCAGGGACAGCGGCCCCAGCATTTT. This sequence encodes CAWSQGQRPQHF.